The source of this T cell receptor (beta chain) is a study of cytomegalovirus exposure and HLA in healthy donors. Researchers ran the PCR with 60 Vbeta and 13 Jbeta primers. Sequenced by immunoSEQ multiplex PCR; TCRdb stores in-frame clones only, minus some. The sample lists under 200,000 clones; roughly four fifths were seen once. With V trimmed by 10 bases and J by 4 bases, 1 base remained unmatched. CDR3 length: 10 amino acids. Germline V gene lookup returns CDR1 LNHDA and CDR2 SQIVND (reference sequence). This clone was seen at least ten times. Its antigen is as yet unknown. Study outcomes and limitations: The study put about 180 TCR beta chains on its list as cytomegalovirus-associated.

The rearrangement joins TRBV19 to TRBJ2-7, with TRBD1 identical over 7 bases. The sample consisted of PBMCs. The clonotype originates from a female donor in good health and CMV-seronegative. The CDR3 coding sequence is TGTGCCAAGACAGGGTACGAGCAGTACTTC. This translates into CAKTGYEQYF. The variable domain in full, with the rest retrieved from reference TRBV19 and TRBJ2-7, is DGGITQSPKYLFRKEGQNVTLSCEQNLNHDAMYWYRQDPGQGLRLIYYSQIVNDFQKGDIAEGYSVSREKKESFPLTVTSAQKNPTAFYLCAKTGYEQYFGPGTRLTVT.